These T cell receptor beta chains were read from a single sample in a study of T cell repertoires in cytomegalovirus infection. TCRdb reprocessed the reads with MiXCR, giving one entry per CDR3 protein. The top ten hold 20% of the sample, which has hundreds of thousands of distinct CDR3 sequences, just under 30% seen once. Their cognate antigens are unknown. Source: cultured PBMCs, taken from culture after CMV antigen stimulation. These receptors originate from a human donor in good health (CMV status not recorded). Some clones in this sample may be carry-over from other donors' samples. The CDR3 runs from the conserved cysteine through the conserved F or W. A D gene is named only where the DNA matches it firmly. Only some rows state a clone size, as once, few, many or a class for expanded clones.

D gene,V gene,J gene,clone size,CDR3 DNA,CDR3 protein
TRBD1,TRBV11-2,TRBJ2-1,few,TGTGCCAGCAGCTCAACAACAGGGGAGAACTACAATGAGCAGTTCTTC,CASSSTTGENYNEQFF
NA,TRBV12-3/TRBV12-4,TRBJ2-7,NA,TGTGCCAGCAGTTCCTCGAGCGTCGGAGAGCAGTACTTC,CASSSSSVGEQYF
TRBD1,TRBV12-3/TRBV12-4,TRBJ1-2,NA,TGTGCCAGCAGGCCGTCTGCAGGGGGCTATGGCTACACCTTC,CASRPSAGGYGYTF
TRBD1,TRBV7-9,TRBJ1-2,few,TGTGCCAGCAGCTTAGGGTCAGGGGGAGACTATGGCTACACCTTC,CASSLGSGGDYGYTF
TRBD2,TRBV11-3,TRBJ2-3,few,TGTGCCAGCAGCCAACGGACTAGCGGGGGGGCCGCAGATACGCAGTATTTT,CASSQRTSGGAADTQYF
NA,TRBV15,TRBJ2-5,few,TGTGCCACCAGCGGAGGGGGGGTCGGGGGGCGCGAAGAGACCCAGTACTTC,CATSGGGVGGREETQYF
NA,TRBV12-3/TRBV12-4,TRBJ1-2,NA,TGTGCCAGCAGTTTGGATAGCGTTAGAGGCTACACCTTC,CASSLDSVRGYTF
NA,TRBV7-8,TRBJ1-2,NA,TGTGCCAGCAGCGTAGGGCATCCGGGTCTAAAGGCCTATGGCTACACCTTC,CASSVGHPGLKAYGYTF
TRBD1,TRBV2,TRBJ1-4,NA,TGTGCCAGCAGTGGACAGGGGGCTTCTAATGAAAAACTGTTTTTT,CASSGQGASNEKLFF
TRBD2,TRBV19,TRBJ2-1,NA,TGTGCCAGTAGCCCTAGCGGGATGTCCTACAATGAGCAGTTCTTC,CASSPSGMSYNEQFF
TRBD2,TRBV7-9,TRBJ2-3,few,TGTGCCAGCAGCCCTGGGACTAGCGGGCAAGATACGCAGTATTTT,CASSPGTSGQDTQYF
TRBD1,TRBV5-1,TRBJ2-3,NA,TGCGCCAGCTCGGCATATGGACAGGGCTCAGATACGCAGTATTTT,CASSAYGQGSDTQYF
NA,TRBV6-6,TRBJ2-7,NA,TGTGCCAGCATGTCAGATATCTCCTACGAGCAGTACTTC,CASMSDISYEQYF
NA,TRBV6-1,TRBJ1-5,many,TGTGCCGGCTCACCGTCCGGGGGGCACAATCAGCCCCAGCATTTT,CAGSPSGGHNQPQHF
TRBD1,TRBV7-9,TRBJ2-1,many,TGTGCCAGCAACCTCCTCCATCGGGGGACAGGGGTCGACGATGAGCAGTTCTTC,CASNLLHRGTGVDDEQFF
NA,TRBV5-4,TRBJ1-1,NA,TGTGCCAGCAGCTTCGACTCAACTGAAGCTTTCTTT,CASSFDSTEAFF
NA,TRBV15,TRBJ2-5,few,TGTGCCACCAGCAGAGATGGTCCTCCTGGGGGGGCACAAGAGACCCAGTACTTC,CATSRDGPPGGAQETQYF
NA,TRBV12-3/TRBV12-4,TRBJ1-5,NA,TGTGCCAGCAGTGAGGCGGGGTCCCAGCATTTT,CASSEAGSQHF
NA,TRBV6-1,TRBJ2-5,few,TGTGCCAGCAGTTTACTCGGGACGGCTCAAGAGACCCAGTACTTC,CASSLLGTAQETQYF
NA,TRBV28,TRBJ1-4,NA,TGTGCCAGCAGTTTAGGTGGAGCAGGTGGTAATGAAAAACTGTTTTTT,CASSLGGAGGNEKLFF
TRBD1,TRBV18,TRBJ1-2,NA,TGTGCCAGCTCCCAAGGACAGGGGGCTAACTATGGCTACACCTTC,CASSQGQGANYGYTF
TRBD1,TRBV6-2/TRBV6-3,TRBJ2-1,NA,TGTGCCAGCAGCTTAGGGGGCTCAACTTTCTCCTACAATGAGCAGTTCTTC,CASSLGGSTFSYNEQFF
NA,TRBV19,TRBJ2-3,NA,TGTGCCAGTAGTATGATGAAGATTGATACGCAGTATTTT,CASSMMKIDTQYF
NA,TRBV6-2/TRBV6-3,TRBJ2-3,NA,TGTGCCAGCAGTGATCTCGTATATACGCAGTATTTT,CASSDLVYTQYF
NA,TRBV28,TRBJ1-5,many,TGTGCCAGCAGTTTCTCACGTAGCAATCAGCCCCAGCATTTT,CASSFSRSNQPQHF
TRBD1,TRBV20-1,TRBJ2-7,NA,TGCAGTGCTCCGAGGACAGGGAACTACGAGCAGTACTTC,CSAPRTGNYEQYF
TRBD1,TRBV10-3,TRBJ1-5,NA,TGTGCCATCAGTGGACAGGGTGGCAATCAGCCCCAGCATTTT,CAISGQGGNQPQHF
NA,TRBV6-5,TRBJ1-1,NA,TGTGCCAGCAGTTACTCCGGGGGCCCTGAAGCTTTCTTT,CASSYSGGPEAFF
NA,TRBV28,TRBJ1-1,NA,TGTGCCAGCAGTTTATCGGCAGGGCGGGCTTTCTTT,CASSLSAGRAFF
NA,TRBV19,TRBJ2-6,few,TGTGCCAGTAGTACGACTGAACTCTCTGGGGCCAACGTCCTGACTTTC,CASSTTELSGANVLTF
TRBD2,TRBV5-6,TRBJ2-3,few,TGTGCCAGCAGCCCACGGACTAGCGGGGGGACAGATACGCAGTATTTT,CASSPRTSGGTDTQYF
TRBD1,TRBV6-5,TRBJ1-4,NA,TGTGCCAGCAGCCCGGGACAGATGAATGAAAAACTGTTTTTT,CASSPGQMNEKLFF
NA,TRBV20-1,TRBJ1-1,NA,TGCAGTGCTAGGGTTGGCAATTTGAACACTGAAGCTTTCTTT,CSARVGNLNTEAFF
NA,TRBV29-1,TRBJ2-1,NA,TGCAGCGTTCGGTCAGGGGGGCCCAATGAGCAGTTCTTC,CSVRSGGPNEQFF
NA,TRBV24-1,TRBJ2-2,few,TGTGCCACCAGTGACCCGGGCCGCGGGAACACCGGGGAGCTGTTTTTT,CATSDPGRGNTGELFF
TRBD2,TRBV7-2,TRBJ2-2,NA,TGTGCCAGCAGCTTTAGCGGGAGCACCGGGGAGCTGTTTTTT,CASSFSGSTGELFF
NA,TRBV3-1,TRBJ2-7,few,TGTGCCAGCAGCCAAAATAGTCACGAGCAGTACTTC,CASSQNSHEQYF
TRBD2,TRBV7-8,TRBJ2-2,many,TGTGCCAGCAGCTTAAGAAGGGTGGCTAGCGGGATCGGCGGGGAGCTGTTTTTT,CASSLRRVASGIGGELFF
NA,TRBV11-2,TRBJ1-2,NA,TGTGCCAGCAGCTTAGCGGCGGACTATGGCTACACCTTC,CASSLAADYGYTF
NA,TRBV12-3/TRBV12-4,TRBJ2-5,few,TGTGCCAGCAGCTCCGGACCATCCTTCGGCGGGTCAGAGACCCAGTACTTC,CASSSGPSFGGSETQYF
NA,TRBV19,TRBJ2-5,NA,TGTGCCAGTAGTATAGATCATCGAGAGACCCAGTACTTC,CASSIDHRETQYF
NA,TRBV12-3/TRBV12-4,TRBJ1-1,many,TGTGCCAGCAGCCTCCACTATAACCCAGGTGAAGCTTTCTTT,CASSLHYNPGEAFF
TRBD1,TRBV7-9,TRBJ1-1,NA,TGTGCCAGCAGGAGTACAACAGGGGGCGGTGAAGCTTTCTTT,CASRSTTGGGEAFF
TRBD1,TRBV19,TRBJ2-2,few,TGTGCCAGTAGTGCCCGGGACAGGGTATCCGGGGAGCTGTTTTTT,CASSARDRVSGELFF
TRBD1,TRBV3-1,TRBJ1-6,NA,TGTGGAACCGGGACAGGGGGTAATTCACCCCTCCACTTT,CGTGTGGNSPLHF
TRBD2,TRBV5-1,TRBJ2-1,NA,TGCGCCAGCAGCTTTCAGCGGGGGGGCCCAGACCATGAGCAGTTCTTC,CASSFQRGGPDHEQFF
NA,TRBV6-1,TRBJ1-1,NA,TGTGCCAGCAGCTACAAGAACACTGAAGCTTTCTTT,CASSYKNTEAFF
NA,TRBV10-3,TRBJ2-1,NA,TGTGCCATCAGTGACGGTGACGGAGCCAATGAGCAGTTCTTC,CAISDGDGANEQFF
NA,TRBV19,TRBJ2-7,NA,TGTGCCAGTACTCCCGGAGTCGGCGAGCAGTACTTC,CASTPGVGEQYF
TRBD2,TRBV10-3,TRBJ2-1,few,TGTGCCATCAGTGGGAGCGGGGGGGCCTACAATGAGCAGTTCTTC,CAISGSGGAYNEQFF